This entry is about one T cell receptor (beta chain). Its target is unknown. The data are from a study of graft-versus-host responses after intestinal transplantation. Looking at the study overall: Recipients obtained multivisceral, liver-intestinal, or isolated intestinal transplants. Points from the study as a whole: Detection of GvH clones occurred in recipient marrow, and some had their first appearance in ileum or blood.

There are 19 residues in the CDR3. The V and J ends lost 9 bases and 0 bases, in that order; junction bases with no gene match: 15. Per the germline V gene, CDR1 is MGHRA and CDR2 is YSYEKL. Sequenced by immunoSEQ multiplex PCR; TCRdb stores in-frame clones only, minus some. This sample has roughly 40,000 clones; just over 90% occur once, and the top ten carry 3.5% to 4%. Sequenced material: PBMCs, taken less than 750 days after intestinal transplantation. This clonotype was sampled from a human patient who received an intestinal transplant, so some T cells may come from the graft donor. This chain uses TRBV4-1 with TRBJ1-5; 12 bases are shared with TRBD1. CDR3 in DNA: TGCGCCAGTCGAAGTGAACCGGGACAGGGGGCGCTTAGCAATCAGCCCCAGCATTTT. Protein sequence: CASRSEPGQGALSNQPQHF.